The 9 T cell receptor beta chains in this list originate from one sample, sequenced in a study of blood T cell repertoires in COVID-19. This table comes from immunoSEQ multiplex PCR, and its TCRdb copy is limited to in-frame clones, with some not included. The profile shows roughly 180,000 clones, roughly 84% of them singletons. Sample: PBMCs or T cells enriched from blood (not recorded which). Source of these receptors: a man in his sixties who had recovered from COVID-19.

This sequence joins TRBV5-1 and TRBJ2-7, with D perhaps TRBD2 (5 bases). Germline-derived CDR1 and CDR2 are SGHRS and YFSETQ. The CDR3 covers 15 residues. Trimming removed 4 bases at V and 1 base at J, with 15 bases between. The CDR3 sequence is CASSLSGITSYEQYF. In nucleotides, the CDR3 is TGCGCCAGCAGCCTCTCGGGGATCACTTCCTACGAGCAGTACTTC.

The V and J genes are TRBV2 and TRBJ1-5; 9 nucleotides align to TRBD1. Germline CDR1 and CDR2: SNHLY and FYNNEI. The CDR3 is made up of 16 amino acids. V lost 4 bases to trimming and J lost 3 bases; unmatched junction nucleotides: 7. The CDR3 DNA follows: TGTGCCAGCAGTGCCGGGACAGGGATGAACAATCAGCCCCAGCATTTT. It translates to CASSAGTGMNNQPQHF.

This chain links TRBV9 with TRBJ1-1, with TRBD1 identical over 7 bases. Germline assignment: CDR1 SGDLS and CDR2 YYNGEE. The CDR3 is 14 amino acids. Trimming at V came to 4 bases and at J to 3 bases, leaving 6 bases not matched to a gene. CDR3 loop: CASSSDRVDTEAFF. As DNA, the CDR3 is TGTGCCAGCAGCTCAGACAGGGTGGACACTGAAGCTTTCTTT.

As concerns this clone: The germline gene is not matched at one end of the junction; a read error may be the cause. The chain recombines TRBV18 with TRBJ2-2; tentative D call: TRBD2 (5 bases). Germline V gene data show CDR1 as KGHSH and CDR2 as LQKENI. The CDR3 runs 11 residues. The CDR3 region has the DNA TGTGCCAGCTTCTACACCGGGAAGCTGTTTTTT. It yields the protein CASFYTGKLFF.

The rearrangement joins TRBV3-1 (or the pseudogene TRBV3-2) to TRBJ1-6, with D hard to call. This CDR3 comprises 15 residues. Germline CDR1 is LGHDT and CDR2 is YNNKEL (reference sequence). V shed 0 bases and J shed 7 bases, with 10 bases lying between them. The CDR3 protein is CASSQDGSRNSPLHF. For the CDR3, the DNA is TGTGCCAGCAGCCAAGACGGGTCTCGGAATTCACCCCTCCACTTT.

V usage is TRBV5-6 and J usage is TRBJ2-3; 8 nucleotides line up with TRBD1. The J segment lost 3 bases and the V segment lost 5 bases, leaving 8 bases of the junction unmatched. This CDR3 comprises 15 residues. CDR1 is SGHDT, CDR2 YYEEEE, per germline. This CDR3 reads CASSIRDRITDTQYF. In nucleotides, the CDR3 is TGTGCCAGCAGTATCCGGGACAGGATTACAGATACGCAGTATTTT.

This chain links TRBV5-1 with TRBJ2-1; D unresolved. Germline CDR1 is SGHRS and CDR2 is YFSETQ. This CDR3 region has 13 residues. Trimming stripped 0 bases from V and 3 bases from J, with 4 bases between. The CDR3 sequence: CASSLGYYNEQFF. CDR3 DNA sequence: TGCGCCAGCAGCTTGGGCTACTACAATGAGCAGTTCTTC.

The rearrangement links TRBV6-7 to TRBJ1-1; D is uncertain. TRBV6-7 belongs to the ORF category, with a function that is uncertain. This CDR3 region has 14 residues. V lost 0 bases, J lost 4 bases, and 9 bases lay in between. The CDR3 region has the DNA TGTGCCAGCAGTTACTCTGAAGAGGTCACTGAAGCTTTCTTT. As protein: CASSYSEEVTEAFF.

The chain employs TRBV6-5 and TRBJ1-6; 7 bases line up with TRBD1. The CDR3 runs 14 residues. Germline CDR1 MNHEY, CDR2 SVGAGI. Trimming took 7 bases from V and 7 from J; bases not matched to a gene: 7. CDR3 loop: CASTNGQANSPLHF. DNA for the CDR3: TGTGCCAGCACCAACGGACAGGCCAATTCACCCCTCCACTTT.